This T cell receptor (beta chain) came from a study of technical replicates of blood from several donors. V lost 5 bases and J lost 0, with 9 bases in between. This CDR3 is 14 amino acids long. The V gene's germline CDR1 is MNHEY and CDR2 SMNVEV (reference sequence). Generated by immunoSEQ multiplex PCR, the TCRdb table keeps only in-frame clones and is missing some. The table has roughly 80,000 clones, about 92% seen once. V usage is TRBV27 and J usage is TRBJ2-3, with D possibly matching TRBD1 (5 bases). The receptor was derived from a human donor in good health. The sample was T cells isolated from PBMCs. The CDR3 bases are TGTGCCAGCAGTCAGTGGGGCAGCACAGATACGCAGTATTTT. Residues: CASSQWGSTDTQYF.